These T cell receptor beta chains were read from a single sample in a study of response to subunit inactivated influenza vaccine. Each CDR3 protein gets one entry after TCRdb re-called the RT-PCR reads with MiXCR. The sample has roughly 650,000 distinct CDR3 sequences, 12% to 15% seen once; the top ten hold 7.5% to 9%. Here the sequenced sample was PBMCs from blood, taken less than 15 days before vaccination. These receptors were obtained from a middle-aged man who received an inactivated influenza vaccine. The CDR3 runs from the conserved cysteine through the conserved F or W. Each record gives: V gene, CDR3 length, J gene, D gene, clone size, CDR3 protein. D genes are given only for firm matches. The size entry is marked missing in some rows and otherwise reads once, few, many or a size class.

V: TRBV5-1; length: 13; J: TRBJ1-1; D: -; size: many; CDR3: CASSLEQGTEAFF
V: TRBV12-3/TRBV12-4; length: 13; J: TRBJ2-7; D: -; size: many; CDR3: CASSGQNQYEQYF
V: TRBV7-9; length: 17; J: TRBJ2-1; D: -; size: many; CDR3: CASSSRGARGSYNEQFF
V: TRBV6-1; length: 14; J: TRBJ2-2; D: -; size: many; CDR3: CASRRGSNTGELFF
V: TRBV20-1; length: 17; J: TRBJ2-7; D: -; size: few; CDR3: CSARDQAGEGFVDEQYF
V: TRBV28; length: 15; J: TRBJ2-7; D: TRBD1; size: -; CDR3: CASRSQGTGGYEQYF
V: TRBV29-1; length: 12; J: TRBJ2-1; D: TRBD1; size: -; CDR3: CSGDREVNEQFF
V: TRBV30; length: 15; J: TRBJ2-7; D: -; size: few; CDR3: CAWSPHGGRPYEQYF
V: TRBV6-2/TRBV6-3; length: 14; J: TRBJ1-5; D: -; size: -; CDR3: CASSLVTQNQPQHF
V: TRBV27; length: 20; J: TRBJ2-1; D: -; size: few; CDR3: CASSLSPPASLLRDYNEQFF
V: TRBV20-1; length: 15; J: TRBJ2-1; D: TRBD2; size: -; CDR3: CSARGLAGGVNEQFF
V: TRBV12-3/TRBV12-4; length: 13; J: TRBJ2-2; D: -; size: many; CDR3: CASSFFSSGELFF
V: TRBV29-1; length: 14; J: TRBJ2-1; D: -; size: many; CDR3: CSVGGASSYNEQFF
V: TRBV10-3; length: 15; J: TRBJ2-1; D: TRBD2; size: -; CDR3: CAISERGRGGNEQFF
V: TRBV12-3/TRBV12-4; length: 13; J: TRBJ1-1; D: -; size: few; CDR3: CASRSLEQGGAFF
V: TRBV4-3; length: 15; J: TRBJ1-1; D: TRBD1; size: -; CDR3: CASSVRDRGSTEAFF
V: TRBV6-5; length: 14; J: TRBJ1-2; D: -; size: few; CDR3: CASSYRDTSYGYTF
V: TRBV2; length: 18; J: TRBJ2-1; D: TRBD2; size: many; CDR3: CASTPGLAGVFGNNEQFF
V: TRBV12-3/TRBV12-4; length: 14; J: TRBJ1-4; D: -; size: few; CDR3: CASNQGMANEKLFF
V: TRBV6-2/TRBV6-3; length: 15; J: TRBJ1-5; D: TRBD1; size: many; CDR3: CASSYSGQVNQPQHF
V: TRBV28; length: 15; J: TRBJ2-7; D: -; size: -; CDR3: CASSPTASLPYEQYF
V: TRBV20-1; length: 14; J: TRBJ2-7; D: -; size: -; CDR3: CSARTGTQTYEQYF
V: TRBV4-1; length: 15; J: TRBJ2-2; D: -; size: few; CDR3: CASSQGLVTTGELFF
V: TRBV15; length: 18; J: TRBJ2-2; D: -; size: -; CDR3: CATSRDKLASPLTGELFF
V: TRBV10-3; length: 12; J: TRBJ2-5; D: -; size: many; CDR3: CAISTSEETQYF
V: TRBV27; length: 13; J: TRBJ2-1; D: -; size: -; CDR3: CASSLYTYNEQFF
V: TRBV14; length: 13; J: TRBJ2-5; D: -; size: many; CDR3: CASSQGGVGTQYF
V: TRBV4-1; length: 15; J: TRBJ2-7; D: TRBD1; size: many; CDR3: CASSPGTGEWNEQYF
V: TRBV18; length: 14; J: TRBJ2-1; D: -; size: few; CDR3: CASSPLVGDVEQFF
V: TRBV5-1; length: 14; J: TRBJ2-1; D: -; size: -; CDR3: CASSLHGGRNEQFF
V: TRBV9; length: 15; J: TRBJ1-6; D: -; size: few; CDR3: CASGGTGGYNSPLHF
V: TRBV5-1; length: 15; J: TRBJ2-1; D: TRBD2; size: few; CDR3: CASRMLAGGNNEQFF
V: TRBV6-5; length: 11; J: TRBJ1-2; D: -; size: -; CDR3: CASTEGYGYTF
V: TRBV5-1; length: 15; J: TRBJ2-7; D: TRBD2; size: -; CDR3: CASSLLAGGEYEQYF
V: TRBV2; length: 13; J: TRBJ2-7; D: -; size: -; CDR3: CASSEVIVFNQYF
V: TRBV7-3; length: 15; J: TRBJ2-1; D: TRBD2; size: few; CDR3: CASSLRSGSFSEQFF